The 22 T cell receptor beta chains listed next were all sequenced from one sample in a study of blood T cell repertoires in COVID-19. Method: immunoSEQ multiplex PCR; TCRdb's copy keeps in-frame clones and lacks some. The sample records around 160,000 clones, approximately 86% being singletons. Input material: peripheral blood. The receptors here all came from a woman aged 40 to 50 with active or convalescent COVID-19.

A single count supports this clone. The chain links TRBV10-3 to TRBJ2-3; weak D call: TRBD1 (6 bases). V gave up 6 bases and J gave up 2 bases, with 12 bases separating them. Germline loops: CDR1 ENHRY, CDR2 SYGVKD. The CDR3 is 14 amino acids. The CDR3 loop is CAIRSTGSTDTQYF. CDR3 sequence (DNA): TGTGCCATCAGATCCACAGGGTCCACAGATACGCAGTATTTT.

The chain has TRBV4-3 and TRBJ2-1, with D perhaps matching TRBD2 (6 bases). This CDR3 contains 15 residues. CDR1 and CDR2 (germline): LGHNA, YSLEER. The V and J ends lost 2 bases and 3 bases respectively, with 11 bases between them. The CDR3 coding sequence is TGCGCCAGCAGCCAACCGGGACTGAACTACAATGAGCAGTTCTTC. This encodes CASSQPGLNYNEQFF.

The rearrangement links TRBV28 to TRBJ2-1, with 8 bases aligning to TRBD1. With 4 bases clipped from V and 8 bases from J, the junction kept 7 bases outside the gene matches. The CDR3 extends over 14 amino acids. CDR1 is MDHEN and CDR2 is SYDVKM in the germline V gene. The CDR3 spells CASSSGQGLDEQFF. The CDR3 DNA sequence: TGTGCCAGCAGTTCAGGACAGGGTCTCGATGAGCAGTTCTTC.

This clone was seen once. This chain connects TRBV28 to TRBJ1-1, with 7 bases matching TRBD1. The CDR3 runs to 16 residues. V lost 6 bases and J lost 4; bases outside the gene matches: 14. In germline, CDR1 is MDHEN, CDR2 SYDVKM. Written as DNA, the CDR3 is TGTGCCAGCAGCTCGTCCCGGGCGACAGGGATCACTGAAGCTTTCTTT. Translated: CASSSSRATGITEAFF. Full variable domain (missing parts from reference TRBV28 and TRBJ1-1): DVKVTQSSRYLVKRTGEKVFLECVQDMDHENMFWYRQDPGLGLRLIYFSYDVKMKEKGDIPEGYSVSREKKERFSLILESASTNQTSMYLCASSSSRATGITEAFFGQGTRLTVV.

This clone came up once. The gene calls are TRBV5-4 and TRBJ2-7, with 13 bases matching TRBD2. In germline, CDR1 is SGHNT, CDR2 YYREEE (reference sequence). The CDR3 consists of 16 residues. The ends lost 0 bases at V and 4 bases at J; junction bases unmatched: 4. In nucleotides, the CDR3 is TGTGCCAGCAGCTTGGGGACTAGCGGGAGTGGTTACGAGCAGTACTTC. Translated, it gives CASSLGTSGSGYEQYF. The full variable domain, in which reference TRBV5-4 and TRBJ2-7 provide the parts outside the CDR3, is ETGVTQSPTHLIKTRGQQVTLRCSSQSGHNTVSWYQQALGQGPQFIFQYYREEENGRGNFPPRFSGLQFPNYSSELNVNALELDDSALYLCASSLGTSGSGYEQYFGPGTRLTVT.

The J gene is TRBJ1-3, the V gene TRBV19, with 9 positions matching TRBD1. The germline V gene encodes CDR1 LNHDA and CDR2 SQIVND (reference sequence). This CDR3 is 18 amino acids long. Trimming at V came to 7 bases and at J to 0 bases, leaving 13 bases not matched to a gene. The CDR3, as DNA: TGTGCCAGTACCATGTGGGGGACAGGGAGCCCCTCTGGAAACACCATATATTTT. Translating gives CASTMWGTGSPSGNTIYF.

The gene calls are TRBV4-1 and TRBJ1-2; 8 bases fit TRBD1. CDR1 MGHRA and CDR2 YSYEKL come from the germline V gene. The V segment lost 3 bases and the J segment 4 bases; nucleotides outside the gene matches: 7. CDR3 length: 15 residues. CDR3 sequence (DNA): TGCGCCAGCAGCCAGGGGGGACAGGCGAGCTATGGCTACACCTTC. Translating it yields CASSQGGQASYGYTF.

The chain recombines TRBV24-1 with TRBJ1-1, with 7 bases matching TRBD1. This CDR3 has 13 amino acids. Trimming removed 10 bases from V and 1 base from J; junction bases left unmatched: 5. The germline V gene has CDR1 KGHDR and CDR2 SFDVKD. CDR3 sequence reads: CATMDRSNTEAFF. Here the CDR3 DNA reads TGTGCCACGATGGACAGGTCGAACACTGAAGCTTTCTTT.

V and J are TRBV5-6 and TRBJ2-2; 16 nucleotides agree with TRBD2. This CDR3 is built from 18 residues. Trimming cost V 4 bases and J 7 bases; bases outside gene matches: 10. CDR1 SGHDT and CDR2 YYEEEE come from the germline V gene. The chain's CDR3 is CASSRPGTSGGAGGELFF. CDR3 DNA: TGTGCCAGCAGCCGTCCCGGGACTAGCGGGGGGGCCGGCGGGGAGCTGTTTTTT.

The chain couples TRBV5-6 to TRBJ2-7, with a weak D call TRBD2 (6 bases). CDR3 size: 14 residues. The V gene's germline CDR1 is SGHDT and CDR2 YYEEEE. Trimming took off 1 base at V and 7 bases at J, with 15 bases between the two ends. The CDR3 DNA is TGTGCCAGCAGCTTGATCGGCGGCCGGGGGGAGCAGTACTTC. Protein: CASSLIGGRGEQYF.

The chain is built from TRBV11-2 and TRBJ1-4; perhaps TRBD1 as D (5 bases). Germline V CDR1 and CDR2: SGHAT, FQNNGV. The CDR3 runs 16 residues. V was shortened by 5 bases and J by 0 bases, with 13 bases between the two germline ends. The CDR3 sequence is CASSTTGGATNEKLFF. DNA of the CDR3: TGTGCCAGCAGCACCACCGGGGGTGCAACTAATGAAAAACTGTTTTTT.

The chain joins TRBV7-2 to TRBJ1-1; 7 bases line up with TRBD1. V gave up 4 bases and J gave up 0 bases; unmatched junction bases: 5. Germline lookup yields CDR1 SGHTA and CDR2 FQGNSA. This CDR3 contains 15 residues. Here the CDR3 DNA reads TGTGCCAGCAGCTCGTCCGGGACAGTGAACACTGAAGCTTTCTTT. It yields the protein CASSSSGTVNTEAFF.

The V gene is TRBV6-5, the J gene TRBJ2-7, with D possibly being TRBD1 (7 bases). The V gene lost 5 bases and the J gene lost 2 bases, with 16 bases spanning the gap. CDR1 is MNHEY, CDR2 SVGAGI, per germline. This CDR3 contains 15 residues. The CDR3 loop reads CASSRTGRGAYEQYF. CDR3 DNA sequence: TGTGCCAGCAGTCGGACAGGAAGGGGGGCCTACGAGCAGTACTTC.

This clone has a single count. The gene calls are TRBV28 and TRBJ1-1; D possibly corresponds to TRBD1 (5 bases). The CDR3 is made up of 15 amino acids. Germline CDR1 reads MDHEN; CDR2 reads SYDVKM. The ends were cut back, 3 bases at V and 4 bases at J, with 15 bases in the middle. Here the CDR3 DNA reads TGTGCCAGCAGTTTGCCGCTGGGGGAGGGCACTGAAGCTTTCTTT. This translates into CASSLPLGEGTEAFF.

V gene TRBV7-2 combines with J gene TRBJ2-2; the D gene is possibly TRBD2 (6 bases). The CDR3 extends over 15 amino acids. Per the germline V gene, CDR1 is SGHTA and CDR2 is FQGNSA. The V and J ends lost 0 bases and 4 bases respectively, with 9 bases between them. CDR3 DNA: TGTGCCAGCAGCTTAGCCGGGGAGGTCACCGGGGAGCTGTTTTTT. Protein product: CASSLAGEVTGELFF.

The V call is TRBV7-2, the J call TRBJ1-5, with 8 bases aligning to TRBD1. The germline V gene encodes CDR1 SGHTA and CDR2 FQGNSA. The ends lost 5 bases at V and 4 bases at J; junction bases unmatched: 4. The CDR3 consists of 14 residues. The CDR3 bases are TGTGCCAGCAGCACCCGACAGGGGAATCAGCCCCAGCATTTT. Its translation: CASSTRQGNQPQHF.

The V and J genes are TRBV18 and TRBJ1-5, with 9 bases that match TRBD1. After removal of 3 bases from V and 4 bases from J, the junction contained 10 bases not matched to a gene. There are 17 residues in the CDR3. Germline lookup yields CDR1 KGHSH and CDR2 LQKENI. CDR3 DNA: TGTGCCAGCTCACCCCTTGGAGGGACAGGGCAGAATCAGCCCCAGCATTTT. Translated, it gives CASSPLGGTGQNQPQHF.

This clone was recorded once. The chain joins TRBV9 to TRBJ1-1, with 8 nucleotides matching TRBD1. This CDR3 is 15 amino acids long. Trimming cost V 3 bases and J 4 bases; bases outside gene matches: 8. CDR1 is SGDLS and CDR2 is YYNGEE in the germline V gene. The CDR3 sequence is CASSAPDRGGTEAFF. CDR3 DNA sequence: TGTGCCAGCAGCGCGCCCGACAGGGGAGGCACTGAAGCTTTCTTT.

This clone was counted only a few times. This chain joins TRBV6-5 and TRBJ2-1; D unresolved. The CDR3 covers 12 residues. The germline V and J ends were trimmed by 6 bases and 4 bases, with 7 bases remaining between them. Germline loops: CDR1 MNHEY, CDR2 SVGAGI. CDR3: CASSMQYNEQFF. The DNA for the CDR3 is TGTGCCAGCAGCATGCAGTACAATGAGCAGTTCTTC.

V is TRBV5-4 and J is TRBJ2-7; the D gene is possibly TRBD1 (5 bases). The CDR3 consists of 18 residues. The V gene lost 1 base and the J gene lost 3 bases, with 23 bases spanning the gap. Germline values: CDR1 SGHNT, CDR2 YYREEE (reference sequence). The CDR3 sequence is CASSLKYSVGQGSYEQYF. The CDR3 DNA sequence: TGTGCCAGCAGCTTGAAATATTCAGTCGGTCAGGGTAGCTACGAGCAGTACTTC.

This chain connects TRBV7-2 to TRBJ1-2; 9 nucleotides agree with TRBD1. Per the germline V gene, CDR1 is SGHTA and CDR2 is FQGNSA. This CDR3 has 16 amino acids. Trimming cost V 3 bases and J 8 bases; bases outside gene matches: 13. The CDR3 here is CASSFGQGPAPGGYTF. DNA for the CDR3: TGTGCCAGCAGCTTTGGACAGGGGCCTGCCCCGGGGGGCTACACCTTC.

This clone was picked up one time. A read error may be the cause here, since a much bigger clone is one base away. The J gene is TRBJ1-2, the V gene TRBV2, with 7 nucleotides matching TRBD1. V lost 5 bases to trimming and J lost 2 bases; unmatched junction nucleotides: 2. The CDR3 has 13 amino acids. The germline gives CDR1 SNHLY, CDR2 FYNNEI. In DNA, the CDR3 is TGTGCCAGCAGTCGACAGGGAAACTATGGCTACACCTTC. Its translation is CASSRQGNYGYTF.